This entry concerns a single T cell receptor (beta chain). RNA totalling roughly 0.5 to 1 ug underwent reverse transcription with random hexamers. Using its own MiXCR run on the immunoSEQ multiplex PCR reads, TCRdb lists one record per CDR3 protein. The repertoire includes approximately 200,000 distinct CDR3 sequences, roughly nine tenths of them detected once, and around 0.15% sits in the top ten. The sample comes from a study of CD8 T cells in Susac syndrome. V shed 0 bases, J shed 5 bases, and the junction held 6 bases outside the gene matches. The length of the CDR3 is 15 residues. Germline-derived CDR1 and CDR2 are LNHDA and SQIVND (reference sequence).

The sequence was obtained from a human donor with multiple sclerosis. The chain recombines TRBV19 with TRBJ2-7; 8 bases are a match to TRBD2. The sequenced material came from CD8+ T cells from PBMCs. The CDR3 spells CASSIEGAGVHEQYF. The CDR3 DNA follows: TGTGCCAGTAGTATAGAGGGAGCGGGAGTCCACGAGCAGTACTTC. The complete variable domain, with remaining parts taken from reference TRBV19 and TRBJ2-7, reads DGGITQSPKYLFRKEGQNVTLSCEQNLNHDAMYWYRQDPGQGLRLIYYSQIVNDFQKGDIAEGYSVSREKKESFPLTVTSAQKNPTAFYLCASSIEGAGVHEQYFGPGTRLTVT.